Following are 25 T cell receptor beta chains from one sample sequenced in a study of OX40 agonist ivuxolimab in advanced cancers. TCRdb keeps only in-frame clones here, not all; method: immunoSEQ multiplex PCR. The table has around 72,000 clones, roughly 92% seen once. Here the sequenced sample was CD4+ or CD8+ T cells sorted from blood, taken in a trial of the OX40 agonist ivuxolimab. The receptors originated from an adult with an advanced solid tumor such as melanoma, head and neck, liver or kidney cancer.

The chain recombines TRBV19 with TRBJ2-1; possibly TRBD2 for D (7 bases). The CDR3 length is 13 residues. Germline V lookup: CDR1 LNHDA, CDR2 SQIVND (reference sequence). Trimming left V 5 bases short and J 9 bases short, with 14 bases between. This chain's CDR3 is CASSSGASGEQFF. The CDR3, as DNA: TGTGCCAGTAGTTCAGGGGCTAGCGGTGAGCAGTTCTTC.

The gene calls are TRBV19 and TRBJ2-7; tentatively, D is TRBD2 (6 bases). CDR3 size: 14 residues. The V gene lost 6 bases and the J gene lost 6 bases, with 18 bases spanning the gap. Germline CDR1 reads LNHDA; CDR2 reads SQIVND (reference sequence). The CDR3 DNA is TGTGCCAGTAGCATAATGGAGGGGTCCGCCGAGCAGTACTTC. Translating it yields CASSIMEGSAEQYF.

The gene calls are TRBV27 and TRBJ2-7; 8 bases fit TRBD2. The germline gives CDR1 MNHEY, CDR2 SMNVEV (reference sequence). Unmatched junction bases numbered 13, after V lost 6 bases and J lost 3 bases. The CDR3 sequence is 16 residues long. The CDR3 region is CASSRRGGRLFYEQYF. For the CDR3, the DNA is TGTGCCAGCAGCCGCCGGGGGGGGCGCCTCTTCTACGAGCAGTACTTC.

This clone has just one count. CDR3 region: CASRSYGGDNQPQHF. For the CDR3, the DNA is TGTGCCAGTAGGTCGTACGGGGGAGATAATCAGCCCCAGCATTTT. The V call is TRBV19, the J call TRBJ1-5; possibly TRBD1 for D (5 bases). CDR3 size: 15 residues. Germline V CDR1 and CDR2: LNHDA, SQIVND (reference sequence). V was clipped by 6 bases and J by 4 bases, with 16 bases between them.

The rearrangement links TRBV7-2 to TRBJ1-4; 9 nucleotides line up with TRBD1. The CDR3 is made up of 14 amino acids. In germline, CDR1 is SGHTA, CDR2 FQGNSA. The V segment lost 6 bases and the J segment 7 bases; nucleotides outside the gene matches: 6. Here the CDR3 reads CASRTGTGTEKLFF. CDR3 in DNA: TGTGCCAGCAGAACCGGGACAGGGACTGAAAAACTGTTTTTT.

This clone was observed a single time. The chain couples TRBV29-1 to TRBJ2-7; no firm D call. V lost 4 bases, J lost 5 bases, and 6 bases lay in between. Germline assignment: CDR1 SQVTM and CDR2 ANQGSEA. The CDR3 spans 10 residues. Written as DNA, the CDR3 is TGCAGCGTTGTGAGGAACGAGCAGTACTTC. It yields the protein CSVVRNEQYF.

V gene TRBV28 combines with J gene TRBJ1-1; possibly TRBD1 for D (6 bases). The CDR3 contains 13 residues. Germline loops: CDR1 MDHEN, CDR2 SYDVKM. Trimming removed 5 bases at V and 9 bases at J, with 16 bases between. The CDR3 region has the DNA TGTGCCAGCAGTCCGCCGGGACACCCTAAAGCTTTCTTT. It codes for CASSPPGHPKAFF.

The chain couples TRBV28 to TRBJ2-7, with TRBD1 matching 7 bases. After removal of 2 bases from V and 3 bases from J, the junction contained 4 bases not matched to a gene. The CDR3 totals 14 residues. Looked up from germline, CDR1 is MDHEN and CDR2 is SYDVKM. CDR3 in DNA: TGTGCCAGCAGTTTAACGGGACAGAGCTACGAGCAGTACTTC. Encoded protein: CASSLTGQSYEQYF. The whole variable domain, remainder taken from reference TRBV28 and TRBJ2-7, is DVKVTQSSRYLVKRTGEKVFLECVQDMDHENMFWYRQDPGLGLRLIYFSYDVKMKEKGDIPEGYSVSREKKERFSLILESASTNQTSMYLCASSLTGQSYEQYFGPGTRLTVT.

V usage is TRBV19 and J usage is TRBJ1-1; possible D gene TRBD1, 5 bases. The CDR3 has 15 amino acids. In germline, CDR1 is LNHDA, CDR2 SQIVND (reference sequence). V gave up 5 bases and J gave up 1 base, with 14 bases separating them. CDR3 DNA sequence: TGTGCCAGTAGTCTTACCCTGAGGGGGAACACTGAAGCTTTCTTT. Protein: CASSLTLRGNTEAFF.

The chain is built from TRBV18 and TRBJ2-4, with D maybe TRBD1 (7 bases). The CDR3 is 15 residues long. V lost 1 base, J lost 6 bases, and 13 bases lay in between. Germline-derived CDR1 and CDR2 are KGHSH and LQKENI. In DNA form, the CDR3 reads TGTGCCAGCTCACCACAGGAGGGGGCCGTAAACATTCAGTACTTC. It encodes CASSPQEGAVNIQYF.

The V and J genes are TRBV28 and TRBJ2-5, with 8 bases matching TRBD1. The V and J ends lost 2 bases and 6 bases, in that order; junction bases with no gene match: 2. CDR3 size: 13 residues. Germline V gene data show CDR1 as MDHEN and CDR2 as SYDVKM. The CDR3 loop is CASSLQGAKTQYF. CDR3 DNA: TGTGCCAGCAGTTTACAGGGGGCGAAGACCCAGTACTTC. Using reference TRBV28 and TRBJ2-5 for the parts outside the CDR3, the full variable domain is DVKVTQSSRYLVKRTGEKVFLECVQDMDHENMFWYRQDPGLGLRLIYFSYDVKMKEKGDIPEGYSVSREKKERFSLILESASTNQTSMYLCASSLQGAKTQYFGPGTRLLVL.

The CDR3 region is CASSLRTGETEAFF. The CDR3 nucleotides read TGCGCCAGCAGCCTCCGGACAGGGGAGACTGAAGCTTTCTTT. The rearrangement joins TRBV5-1 to TRBJ1-1; 9 positions agree with TRBD1. This CDR3 has 14 amino acids. The J segment lost 5 bases and the V segment lost 4 bases, leaving 6 bases of the junction unmatched. CDR1 is SGHRS, CDR2 YFSETQ, per germline.

In this sample, this clone turned up once. The chain recombines TRBV28 with TRBJ1-2; TRBD1 agrees at 8 bases. The CDR3 runs 14 residues. Germline trimming cut 7 bases from V and 3 bases from J; bases unmatched to any gene: 7. CDR1 is MDHEN, CDR2 SYDVKM, per germline. The CDR3 is CASKGQVDHYGYTF. The CDR3 bases are TGTGCCAGCAAGGGACAGGTCGATCACTATGGCTACACCTTC.

The chain joins TRBV5-1 to TRBJ1-1; possibly TRBD1 for D (6 bases). Trimming shortened V by 4 bases and J by 9 bases, and 19 bases separated the two germline ends. Per the germline V gene, CDR1 is SGHRS and CDR2 is YFSETQ. The CDR3 runs to 14 residues. The CDR3 nucleotides are TGCGCCAGCAGCGGGGGCATCGACGCGGCGAAAGCTTTCTTT. This gives the protein CASSGGIDAAKAFF.

The chain recombines TRBV6-6 with TRBJ1-2, with TRBD1 matching 9 bases. Trimming cost V 0 bases and J 3 bases; bases outside gene matches: 2. The CDR3 runs 15 residues. Germline V lookup: CDR1 MNHNY, CDR2 SVGAGI (reference sequence). The CDR3 region has the DNA TGTGCCAGCAGTTACTCTAGGGACAGGGACTATGGCTACACCTTC. Residues: CASSYSRDRDYGYTF.

V usage is TRBV27 and J usage is TRBJ1-1; unclear D gene. The CDR3 extends over 16 amino acids. V lost 7 bases to trimming and J lost 1 base, with 19 bases between them. Looked up from germline, CDR1 is MNHEY and CDR2 is SMNVEV (reference sequence). The CDR3 reads CASKGPIGPTNTEAFF. Here the CDR3 DNA reads TGTGCCAGCAAGGGTCCGATAGGACCGACGAACACTGAAGCTTTCTTT.

The CDR3 here is CASSAPPSGGYGYTF. CDR3 nucleotide sequence: TGTGCCAGCAGCGCGCCCCCGTCAGGGGGCTATGGCTACACCTTC. The chain couples TRBV28 to TRBJ1-2, with TRBD1 identical over 7 bases. This CDR3 region has 15 residues. The germline V gene encodes CDR1 MDHEN and CDR2 SYDVKM. J was trimmed by 4 bases and V by 6 bases; bases with no gene match: 11.

The rearrangement uses TRBV11-2 and TRBJ2-3; TRBD2 aligns across 11 bases. The CDR3 is 14 amino acids. The V segment lost 5 bases and the J segment 7 bases; nucleotides outside the gene matches: 5. Germline CDR1 reads SGHAT; CDR2 reads FQNNGV. The CDR3, as DNA: TGTGCCAGCAGCCCCTTAGCGGGAGGGAATACGCAGTATTTT. Translating it yields CASSPLAGGNTQYF. Variable domain in full (rest from reference TRBV11-2 and TRBJ2-3): EAGVAQSPRYKIIEKRQSVAFWCNPISGHATLYWYQQILGQGPKLLIQFQNNGVVDDSQLPKDRFSAERLKGVDSTLKIQPAKLEDSAVYLCASSPLAGGNTQYFGPGTRLTVL.

The rearrangement joins TRBV6-6 to TRBJ2-3, with D unclear. Trimming left V 7 bases short and J 4 bases short, with 9 bases between. Germline V gene data show CDR1 as MNHNY and CDR2 as SVGAGI (reference sequence). The CDR3 length is 12 residues. CDR3 protein: CASKGGADTQYF. CDR3 sequence (DNA): TGTGCCAGCAAAGGTGGGGCAGATACGCAGTATTTT.

V gene TRBV5-5 combines with J gene TRBJ1-2, with 7 bases lining up with TRBD1. The trim removed 4 bases at V and 2 bases at J, leaving 5 bases unmatched. This CDR3 comprises 14 residues. The germline CDR1 and CDR2 sequences are SGHKS and YYEKEE (reference sequence). CDR3 DNA sequence: TGTGCCAGCAGCCACCTGACAGGGAACTATGGCTACACCTTC. It specifies CASSHLTGNYGYTF.

The J gene is TRBJ2-1, the V gene TRBV2; 8 bases match TRBD1. V lost 1 base, J lost 2 bases, and 1 base stayed unmatched. The CDR3 length is 15 residues. The germline V gene encodes CDR1 SNHLY and CDR2 FYNNEI. The CDR3 loop reads CASSEDRGAYNEQFF. Written as DNA, the CDR3 is TGTGCCAGCAGTGAAGACAGGGGGGCCTACAATGAGCAGTTCTTC. Drawing the rest from reference TRBV2 and TRBJ2-1, the complete variable domain is EPEVTQTPSHQVTQMGQEVILRCVPISNHLYFYWYRQILGQKVEFLVSFYNNEISEKSEIFDDQFSVERPDGSNFTLKIRSTKLEDSAMYFCASSEDRGAYNEQFFGPGTRLTVL.

This rearrangement joins TRBV7-3 to TRBJ2-3; D not certain. CDR3 length: 14 residues. V lost 0 bases and J 3 bases, leaving 7 bases between the germline ends. Germline CDR1 is SGHTA and CDR2 is FQGTGA. The CDR3 nucleotides read TGTGCCAGCAGCTTAACGTGGAGAACAGATACGCAGTATTTT. It specifies CASSLTWRTDTQYF.

The chain uses TRBV28 and TRBJ2-7; 7 bases agree with TRBD1. Germline values: CDR1 MDHEN, CDR2 SYDVKM. V lost 6 bases, J lost 0 bases, and 8 bases stayed unmatched. This CDR3 comprises 15 residues. The CDR3 nucleotides are TGTGCCAGCAGGGACACCGGGACAGCCTCCTACGAGCAGTACTTC. It translates to CASRDTGTASYEQYF. The full variable domain, with the rest looked up from reference TRBV28 and TRBJ2-7, is DVKVTQSSRYLVKRTGEKVFLECVQDMDHENMFWYRQDPGLGLRLIYFSYDVKMKEKGDIPEGYSVSREKKERFSLILESASTNQTSMYLCASRDTGTASYEQYFGPGTRLTVT.

The rearrangement links TRBV7-2 to TRBJ2-7; weak D call: TRBD1 (6 bases). Trimming left V 5 bases short and J 3 bases short, with 14 bases between. This CDR3 region has 14 residues. The germline V gene has CDR1 SGHTA and CDR2 FQGNSA. CDR3 region: CASSPTLDSYEQYF. CDR3 in DNA: TGTGCCAGCAGCCCGACTTTGGACAGCTACGAGCAGTACTTC.

The V gene is TRBV4-3, the J gene TRBJ2-1; 7 bases match TRBD2. J gave up 10 bases and V 4 bases, and 13 bases lay outside the gene matches. CDR3 length equals 15 residues. The germline gives CDR1 LGHNA, CDR2 YSLEER. The CDR3 reads CASSPANSRGGEQFF. CDR3 DNA sequence: TGCGCCAGCAGCCCCGCGAATTCCCGCGGGGGAGAGCAGTTCTTC.